These T cell receptor beta chains were read from a single sample in a study of T cells expressing NK-cell markers. TCRdb re-analyzed the 5' RACE reads; it lists each CDR3 protein once, without DNA. The sample holds about 160,000 distinct CDR3 sequences. The sample taken for sequencing was blood T cells: a sorted CD56 or NKG2C T cell subset, CD4+ or CD8+ T cells, or bulk PBMC T cells (not recorded which). Every receptor here comes from a woman between 18 and 70 years old in good health. Each CDR3 is given with its conserved first and last residue.

v_call,j_call,cdr3_aa
TRBV28,TRBJ2-1,CASSLPGGSSYNEQFF
TRBV3-1,TRBJ2-7,CASSPGLAAREQYF
TRBV7-8,TRBJ2-7,CASSSLSEQYF
TRBV5-1,TRBJ2-5,CASSNQDLKETQYF
TRBV3-1,TRBJ2-5,CASSSPTSGEETQYF
TRBV4-1,TRBJ2-3,CASSQRGLAGNTDTQYF
TRBV3-1,TRBJ2-1,CASSQGGTGLNEQFF
TRBV6-1,TRBJ2-5,CASSEYRHFQETQYF
TRBV18,TRBJ2-4,CASSPAGGSGIQYF
TRBV6-1,TRBJ2-7,CASSDMSGRAYEQYF
TRBV5-1,TRBJ2-7,CASSHSGSSYEQYF
TRBV5-1,TRBJ2-7,CASSLLAGGSSYEQYF
TRBV12-3/TRBV12-4,TRBJ2-1,CASTGDSYNEQFF
TRBV4-1,TRBJ1-1,CASSQTGLAEAFF
TRBV5-1,TRBJ2-5,CASSLAVSGGRETQYF
TRBV7-3,TRBJ2-1,CASSSRTSGSSSYNEQFF
TRBV7-2,TRBJ2-1,CASSLDAAWGNEQFF
TRBV4-1,TRBJ2-4,CASSPGLGQFRAKNIQYF
TRBV3-1,TRBJ2-2,CASSLAGYTGELFF
TRBV20-1,TRBJ1-2,CSAPGQGHYGYTF
TRBV20-1,TRBJ2-1,CSARDYREGNEQFF
TRBV5-1,TRBJ2-1,CASSLGQGGFNRQFF
TRBV5-1,TRBJ2-6,CASSFNPRGPGANVLTF
TRBV2,TRBJ2-5,CASTRLGGGQETQYF
TRBV5-1,TRBJ2-3,CASSSAGVGDTQYF
TRBV7-2,TRBJ1-5,CASSSGENQPQHF
TRBV7-6,TRBJ2-7,CASSWGGADEQYF
TRBV6-2/TRBV6-3,TRBJ2-1,CASSQLVSAGSNSEQFF
TRBV20-1,TRBJ1-1,CSARGRGAVNTEAFF
TRBV20-1,TRBJ1-1,CSARKGQGNTEAFF
TRBV12-3/TRBV12-4,TRBJ1-2,CASSKRGDGSEGYTF
TRBV4-1,TRBJ2-7,CASSQVGVPSYEQYF
TRBV20-1,TRBJ2-1,CSAVISGRSEQFF
TRBV20-1,TRBJ2-3,CSATSLLLSDTQYF
TRBV5-1,TRBJ2-7,CASSLMDRLLPVYF
TRBV4-2,TRBJ2-5,CASSQGPRGNKETQYF
TRBV4-2,TRBJ2-1,CASSLTPSGYNEQFF
TRBV12-3/TRBV12-4,TRBJ1-6,CATCRRGGSPLHF
TRBV4-2,TRBJ2-3,CASSPRTSGGPSRGTQYF
TRBV28,TRBJ2-1,CASSYTPWREGRNEQFF
TRBV5-4,TRBJ2-3,CASSLGSSSGVDDTQYF
TRBV5-1,TRBJ2-1,CASSLVPGQGANEQFF
TRBV11-2,TRBJ2-7,CASHRLVGEYEQYF
TRBV15,TRBJ2-3,CATSRRAGSTDTQYF
TRBV24-1,TRBJ2-3,CATSDSSLGAADTQYF
TRBV7-8,TRBJ2-2,CASISGAAGGELFF
TRBV9,TRBJ2-3,CASSGLAGVTDTQYF
TRBV12-3/TRBV12-4,TRBJ1-2,CASTTWAAGYGYTF
TRBV12-3/TRBV12-4,TRBJ2-2,CASSLFVGRNTGELFF
TRBV15,TRBJ1-4,CATSRPGPYGLFF
TRBV3-1,TRBJ2-1,CASSQDEQRGRRESYNEQFF
TRBV7-3,TRBJ2-3,CASSLPLSAGGVTDTQYF
TRBV24-1,TRBJ2-3,CATRGLLETDTQYF
TRBV7-9,TRBJ2-7,CASGPSGTIYEQYF
TRBV2,TRBJ2-3,CASTQGQKSTDTQYF
TRBV3-1,TRBJ1-4,CASSQVGPGRLLGNEKLFF